This entry concerns a single T cell receptor beta chain. CDR3 length: 16 amino acids. Trimming left V 5 bases short and J 4 bases short, with 15 bases between. Germline V gives CDR1 PRHDT, CDR2 FYEKMQ (reference sequence). This record belongs to a study of T cells in Graves' hyperthyroidism and ophthalmopathy. Using RNA transcripts as the source, TCR beta CDR3 regions were amplified. The TCR CDR3 first-round RT-PCR relied on the HTBI primer set. TCRdb fed the multiplex PCR reads into MiXCR, producing one record per CDR3 protein. This sample has more than 500,000 distinct CDR3 sequences; roughly 46% occur once, and the top ten carry 19%.

The genes are TRBV13 and TRBJ2-6; D may be TRBD2 (5 bases). The sample was peripheral blood or thyroid tissue (not recorded which). The TCR was taken from an adult woman with Graves' disease, either hyperthyroidism or ophthalmopathy (not recorded which). The CDR3 DNA reads as TGTGCCAGCAGCCCCCATCGGAGCGGAGGGGCCAACGTCCTGACTTTC. This gives the protein CASSPHRSGGANVLTF.